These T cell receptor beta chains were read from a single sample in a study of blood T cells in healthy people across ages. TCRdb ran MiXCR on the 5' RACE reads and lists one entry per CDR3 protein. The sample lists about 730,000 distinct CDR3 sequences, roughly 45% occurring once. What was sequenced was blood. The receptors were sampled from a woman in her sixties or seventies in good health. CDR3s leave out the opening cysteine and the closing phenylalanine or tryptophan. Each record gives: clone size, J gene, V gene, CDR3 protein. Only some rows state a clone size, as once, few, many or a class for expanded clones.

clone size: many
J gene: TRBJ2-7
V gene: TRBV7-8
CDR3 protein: ASSLGDGAVSYEQY

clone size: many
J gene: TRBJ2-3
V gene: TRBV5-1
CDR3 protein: ASSLGSSGDTDTQY

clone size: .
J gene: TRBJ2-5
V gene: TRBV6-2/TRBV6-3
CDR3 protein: ASSFLFRVMETQY

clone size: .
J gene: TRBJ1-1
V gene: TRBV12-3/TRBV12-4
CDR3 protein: ASSFKTEKNTEAF

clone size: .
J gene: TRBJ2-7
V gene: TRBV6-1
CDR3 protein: ASLDSLSYEQY

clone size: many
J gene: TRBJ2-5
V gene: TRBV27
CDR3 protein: ASSRQLQETQY

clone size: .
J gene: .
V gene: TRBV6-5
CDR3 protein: ASSYSNLAGKGEQY

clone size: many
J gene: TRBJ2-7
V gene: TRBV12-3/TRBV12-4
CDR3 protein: ASSLVPTEQY

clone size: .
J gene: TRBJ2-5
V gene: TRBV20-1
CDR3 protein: SAASGRPRGEQY

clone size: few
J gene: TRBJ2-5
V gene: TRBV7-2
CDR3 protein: ASSKDRVRETQY

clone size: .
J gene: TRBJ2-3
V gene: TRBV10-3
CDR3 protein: AISRGLAGGSGDTQY

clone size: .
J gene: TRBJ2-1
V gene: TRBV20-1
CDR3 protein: SASAGAGNNEQF

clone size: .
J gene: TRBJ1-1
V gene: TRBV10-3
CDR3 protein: AISESQGTEAF

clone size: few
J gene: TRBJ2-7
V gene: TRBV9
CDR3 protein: ASSVAGQGAGDEQY

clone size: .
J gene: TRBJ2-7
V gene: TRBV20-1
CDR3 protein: SANTQGARNEQY

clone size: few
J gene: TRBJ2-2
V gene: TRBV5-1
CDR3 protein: ASSPQALEGELF

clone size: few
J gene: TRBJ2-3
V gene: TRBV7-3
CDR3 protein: ASSLNPQGEGTDTQY

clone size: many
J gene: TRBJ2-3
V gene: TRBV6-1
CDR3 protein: ASSEVGDTQY

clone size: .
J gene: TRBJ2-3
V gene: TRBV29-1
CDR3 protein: SVERIFTDTQY

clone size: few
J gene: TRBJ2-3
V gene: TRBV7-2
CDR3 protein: ASSSMGGRGSSTDTQY

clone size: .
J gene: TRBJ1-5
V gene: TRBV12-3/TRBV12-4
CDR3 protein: ASSSSGSSNQPQH

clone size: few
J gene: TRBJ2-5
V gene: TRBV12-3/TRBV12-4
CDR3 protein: ASSFRTGALLQETQY

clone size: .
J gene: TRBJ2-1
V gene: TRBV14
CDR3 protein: ASSSRQTYNEQF

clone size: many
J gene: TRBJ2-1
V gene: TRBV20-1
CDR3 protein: SANLEGSYNEQF

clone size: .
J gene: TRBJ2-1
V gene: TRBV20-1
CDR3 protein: SARDQASGRQSEQF

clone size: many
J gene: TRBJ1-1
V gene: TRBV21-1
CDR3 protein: ASSKVGMGWGAFNTEAF

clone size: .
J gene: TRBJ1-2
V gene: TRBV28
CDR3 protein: ASSSGDLNYGYT

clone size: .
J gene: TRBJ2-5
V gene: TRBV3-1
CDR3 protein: AGSRDVAGLETQY

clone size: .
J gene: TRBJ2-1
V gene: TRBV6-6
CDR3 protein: ASSYGRQGLSYNEQF

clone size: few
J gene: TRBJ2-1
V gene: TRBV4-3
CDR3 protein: ASSQERSEQF

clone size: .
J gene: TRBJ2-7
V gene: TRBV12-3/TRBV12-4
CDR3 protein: ANSFQGLGSEQY

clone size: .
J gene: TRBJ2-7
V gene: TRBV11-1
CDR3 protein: AGSPDIYPYEQY

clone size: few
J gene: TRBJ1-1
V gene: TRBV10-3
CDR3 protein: AISESTFNTEAF

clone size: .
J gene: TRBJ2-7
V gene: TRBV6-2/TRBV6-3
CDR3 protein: ASKEDSGEQY

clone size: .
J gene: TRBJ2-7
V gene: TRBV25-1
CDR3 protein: ASSDRGGALPSSYEQY

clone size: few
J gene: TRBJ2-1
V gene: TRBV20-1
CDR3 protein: SARANHEQF

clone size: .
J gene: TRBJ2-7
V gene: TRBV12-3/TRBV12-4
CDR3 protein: ASTVGELYEQY

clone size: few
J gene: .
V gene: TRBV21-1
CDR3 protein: ASSNLLPEQY

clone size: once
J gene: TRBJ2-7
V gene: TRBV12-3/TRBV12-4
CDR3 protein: VSSLQGYEQY

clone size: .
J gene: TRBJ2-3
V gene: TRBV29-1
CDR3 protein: SAGFNAGGDTQY

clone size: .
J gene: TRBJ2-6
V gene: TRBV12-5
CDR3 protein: ASGLFPSGANVLT

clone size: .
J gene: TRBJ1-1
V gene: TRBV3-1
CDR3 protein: ASSQDQWADLNTEAF